Below, 15 T cell receptor beta chains from the same sample are listed, as sequenced in a study of blood T cell repertoires in COVID-19. Using immunoSEQ multiplex PCR, the repertoire was profiled, and TCRdb retains in-frame clones only, with some absent. The sample lists tens of thousands of clones; roughly 80% were seen once. The sequenced material came from peripheral blood. All receptors come from a man aged 55 to 70 with active COVID-19.

V usage is TRBV5-1 and J usage is TRBJ2-2; D might be TRBD2 (5 bases). CDR3 length: 15 amino acids. V lost 2 bases, J lost 0 bases, and 8 bases lay in between. The germline V gene encodes CDR1 SGHRS and CDR2 YFSETQ. CDR3 region: CASSLNSANTGELFF. DNA for the CDR3: TGCGCCAGCAGCTTAAATAGCGCGAACACCGGGGAGCTGTTTTTT. Filled out from reference TRBV5-1 and TRBJ2-2, the complete variable domain reads KAGVTQTPRYLIKTRGQQVTLSCSPISGHRSVSWYQQTPGQGLQFLFEYFSETQRNKGNFPGRFSGRQFSNSRSEMNVSTLELGDSALYLCASSLNSANTGELFFGEGSRLTVL.

The chain recombines TRBV6-2 or TRBV6-3 with TRBJ1-1; 8 nucleotides align to TRBD1. The germline V gene has CDR1 MNHEY and CDR2 SVGEGT. V gave up 6 bases and J gave up 0 bases; unmatched junction bases: 6. CDR3 length: 15 amino acids. As DNA, the CDR3 is TGTGCCAGCAGCTGGACAGGGCCTATGAACACTGAAGCTTTCTTT. It codes for CASSWTGPMNTEAFF.

The rearrangement joins TRBV7-8 to TRBJ1-3; D not resolved. The CDR3 contains 16 residues. V gave up 3 bases and J gave up 0 bases, with 12 bases separating them. CDR1 and CDR2 from the germline V gene are SGHVS and FQNEAQ. CDR3 sequence reads: CASSLAQSSSGNTIYF. The CDR3 DNA reads as TGTGCCAGCAGCTTGGCCCAATCCAGCTCTGGAAACACCATATATTTT.

The table lists this clone with a count of one. The sample holds other DNA sequences that translate to the same CDR3. The V call is TRBV7-2, the J call TRBJ2-7, with D maybe TRBD2 (6 bases). The CDR3 contains 13 residues. Germline V gives CDR1 SGHTA, CDR2 FQGNSA. The V gene lost 0 bases and the J gene lost 4 bases, with 7 bases spanning the gap. The CDR3 loop reads CASSLAGGYEQYF. CDR3 DNA sequence: TGTGCCAGCAGCTTAGCGGGGGGATACGAGCAGTACTTC.

The J gene is TRBJ2-1, the V gene TRBV30; the D gene is possibly TRBD1 (6 bases). CDR1 and CDR2 from the germline V gene are GTSNPN and SVGIG (reference sequence). CDR3 length: 14 residues. V lost 2 bases, J lost 9 bases, and 17 bases lay in between. CDR3 in DNA: TGTGCCTGGAGTACAGGGATAGGGTTCGGTGAGCAGTTCTTC. As protein: CAWSTGIGFGEQFF.

The genes are TRBV14 and TRBJ2-1, with TRBD2 identical over 7 bases. After removal of 1 base from V and 6 bases from J, the junction contained 6 bases not matched to a gene. Germline assignment: CDR1 SGHDN and CDR2 FVKESK. This CDR3 is 15 amino acids long. The CDR3: CASSQGSSGANEQFF. As DNA, the CDR3 is TGTGCCAGCAGCCAAGGTTCCAGCGGGGCCAATGAGCAGTTCTTC.

This chain connects TRBV28 to TRBJ2-1; TRBD2 aligns across 8 bases. Germline values: CDR1 MDHEN, CDR2 SYDVKM. V dropped 6 bases and J dropped 8; count of bases not matched to a gene: 12. CDR3 length: 15 amino acids. The CDR3 reads CASSPGGAGDYEQFF. DNA for the CDR3: TGTGCCAGCAGCCCCGGGGGAGCGGGAGATTATGAGCAGTTCTTC.

This clone appeared once. This sequence joins TRBV5-4 and TRBJ1-4, with D maybe TRBD1 (5 bases). CDR1 is SGHNT, CDR2 YYREEE, per germline (reference sequence). The CDR3 consists of 15 residues. V shed 4 bases and J shed 7 bases, with 17 bases lying between them. The CDR3 bases are TGTGCCAGCAGCCCCCGGCATGACAGCGTTGAAAAACTGTTTTTT. Encoded protein: CASSPRHDSVEKLFF.

The gene calls are TRBV19 and TRBJ2-7; 8 bases are a match to TRBD1. Germline V gene data show CDR1 as LNHDA and CDR2 as SQIVND (reference sequence). This CDR3 contains 13 residues. With V trimmed by 3 bases and J by 6 bases, 4 bases remained unmatched. CDR3 nucleotides: TGTGCCAGTAGTATTCAGGGGGCAGGCGAGCAGTACTTC. It encodes CASSIQGAGEQYF.

The table lists this clone with a count of one. This chain uses TRBV7-6 with TRBJ2-7, with 11 bases aligning to TRBD2. CDR3 length equals 16 residues. Germline V gene sequence: CDR1 SGHVS, CDR2 FNYEAQ. V shed 4 bases and J 0 bases; nucleotides not matched to a gene: 5. The DNA for the CDR3 is TGTGCCAGCAGCTCGGGGGGACTAGCGGCCTCCTACGAGCAGTACTTC. This sequence encodes CASSSGGLAASYEQYF.

V gene TRBV28 combines with J gene TRBJ1-6; tentatively, D is TRBD1 (5 bases). Germline V CDR1 and CDR2: MDHEN, SYDVKM. This CDR3 comprises 15 residues. Deletions cut 10 bases from V and 2 bases from J, with 15 bases between. The CDR3 nucleotides are TGTGCCATTCAGGGCCCCCAGCCCTATAATTCACCCCTCCACTTT. The encoded protein is CAIQGPQPYNSPLHF.

The rearrangement uses TRBV12-2 and TRBJ1-1; TRBD1, the table's D call, was not compared with the DNA. TRBV12-2 is described as a pseudogene. This CDR3 is 14 amino acids long. For the CDR3, the DNA is TGTGCAAGTCGCCTCCGGACAGCGAACACTGAAGCTTTCTTT. It codes for CASRLRTANTEAFF.

J is TRBJ2-1 and V is TRBV5-6; tentatively, D is TRBD2 (5 bases). Between the trimmed V and J ends, which lost 3 bases and 10 bases, there was a span of 8 bases. This CDR3 is 11 amino acids long. Germline-derived CDR1 and CDR2 are SGHDT and YYEEEE. DNA of the CDR3: TGTGCCAGCAGCTCGGGATTCGAGCAGTTCTTC. Its translation is CASSSGFEQFF. The full variable domain, completed using reference TRBV5-6 and TRBJ2-1, is DAGVTQSPTHLIKTRGQQVTLRCSPKSGHDTVSWYQQALGQGPQFIFQYYEEEERQRGNFPDRFSGHQFPNYSSELNVNALLLGDSALYLCASSSGFEQFFGPGTRLTVL.

The J gene is TRBJ2-5, the V gene TRBV3-1 (or the pseudogene TRBV3-2), with a possible D match to TRBD2 (6 bases). The germline V gene has CDR1 LGHDT and CDR2 YNNKEL (reference sequence). The CDR3 totals 16 residues. Deletions cut 1 base from V and 2 bases from J, with 14 bases between. This CDR3 is CASSQGFGLTQETQYF. The CDR3 DNA follows: TGTGCCAGCAGCCAAGGTTTCGGACTAACACAAGAGACCCAGTACTTC.

This chain uses TRBV3-1 (or the pseudogene TRBV3-2) with TRBJ2-3; 8 bases fit TRBD1. The trim removed 5 bases at V and 1 base at J, leaving 2 bases unmatched. Per the germline V gene, CDR1 is LGHDT and CDR2 is YNNKEL (reference sequence). The CDR3 runs 14 residues. The CDR3 nucleotides are TGTGCCAGCAGCTTGACAGGGGGCACAGATACGCAGTATTTT. This codes for CASSLTGGTDTQYF.